This T cell receptor beta chain was sequenced during a study of T cells after yellow fever vaccination. CDR3 length: 15 residues. V shed 6 bases and J 5 bases; nucleotides not matched to a gene: 6. This clonotype has only a few counts. Its antigen is still unknown. Overall study results and limits: FACS-sorted repertoires could contain abundant clonotypes contaminating from the bulk population. The secondary response was weaker but peaked faster, day 5 versus 15.

Template-switching 5'RACE yielded the TCR cDNA; a universal primer site and UMIs were added in the process. A single record per CDR3 protein comes from TCRdb applying MiXCR to the 5' RACE reads. The data show 350,000 to 550,000 distinct CDR3 sequences, over 15% seen once. Sequenced here: PBMCs, sampled before the yellow fever booster vaccination. The chain joins TRBV12-3 or TRBV12-4 to TRBJ2-1; TRBD2 aligns across 11 bases. The source is a man younger than 35 who received the YFV17D yellow fever vaccine. The CDR3 DNA sequence: TGTGCCAGCAGCATCGGGACTAGCGGAGACAATGAGCAGTTCTTC. The encoded protein is CASSIGTSGDNEQFF.